This T cell receptor (beta chain) was retrieved from a study of OX40 agonist ivuxolimab in advanced cancers. The study, taken as a whole, reports: In general, CD8+ T cells held more expanded clones than CD4+ did, on average. Clonal expansion from baseline to week 6 occurred in both CD4+ and CD8+ T cells.

Of note for this clone: No antigen is known for it.

Assay used: immunoSEQ multiplex PCR; TCRdb lists only in-frame clones, some missing. The sample records roughly 50,000 clones, around 80% being singletons. J lost 6 bases, V lost 3 bases, and 2 bases had no gene match. The germline V gene encodes CDR1 SGHAT and CDR2 FQDESV (reference sequence). The CDR3 consists of 13 residues. The clonotype comes from an adult with an advanced solid tumor such as melanoma, head and neck, liver or kidney cancer. Sample: CD4+ or CD8+ T cells sorted from blood, taken in a trial of the OX40 agonist ivuxolimab. The chain joins TRBV11-1 to TRBJ2-3, with 8 bases identical to TRBD1. The CDR3 DNA is TGTGCCAGCAGCTTTCAGGGGGCTGATACGCAGTATTTT. This translates into CASSFQGADTQYF. Drawing the rest from reference TRBV11-1 and TRBJ2-3, the complete variable domain is EAEVAQSPRYKITEKSQAVAFWCDPISGHATLYWYRQILGQGPELLVQFQDESVVDDSQLPKDRFSAERLKGVDSTLKIQPAELGDSAMYLCASSFQGADTQYFGPGTRLTVL.